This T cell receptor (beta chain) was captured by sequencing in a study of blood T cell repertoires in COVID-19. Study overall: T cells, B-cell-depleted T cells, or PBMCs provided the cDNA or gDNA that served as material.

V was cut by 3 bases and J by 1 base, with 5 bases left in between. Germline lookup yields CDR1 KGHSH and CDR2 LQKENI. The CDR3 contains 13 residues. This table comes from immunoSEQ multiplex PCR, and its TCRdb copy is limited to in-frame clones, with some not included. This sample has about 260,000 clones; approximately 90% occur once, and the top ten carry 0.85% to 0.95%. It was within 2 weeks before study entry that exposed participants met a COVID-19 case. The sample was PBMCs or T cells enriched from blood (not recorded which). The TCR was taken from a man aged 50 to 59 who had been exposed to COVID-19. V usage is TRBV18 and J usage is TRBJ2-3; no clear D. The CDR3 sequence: CASSPSRTDTQYF. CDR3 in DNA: TGTGCCAGCTCACCCTCCCGCACAGATACGCAGTATTTT.